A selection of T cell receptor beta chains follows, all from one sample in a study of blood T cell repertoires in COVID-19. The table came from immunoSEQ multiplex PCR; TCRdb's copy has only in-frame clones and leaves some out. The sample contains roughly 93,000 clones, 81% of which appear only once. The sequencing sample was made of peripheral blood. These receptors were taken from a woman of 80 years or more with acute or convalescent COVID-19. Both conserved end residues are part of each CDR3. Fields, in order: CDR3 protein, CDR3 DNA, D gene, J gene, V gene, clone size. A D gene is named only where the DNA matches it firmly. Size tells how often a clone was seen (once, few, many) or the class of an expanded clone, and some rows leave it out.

CASSLGQLDSGNTIYF TGTGCCAGCAGCTTAGGACAGTTAGACTCTGGAAACACCATATATTTT - TRBJ1-3 TRBV7-8 -
CASSSPSGGVSYNEQFF TGCGCCAGCAGCTCGCCTAGCGGGGGGGTCTCCTACAATGAGCAGTTCTTC TRBD2 TRBJ2-1 TRBV4-1 -
CASSPNRGLNGYTF TGTGCCAGCTCCCCGAACAGGGGGCTAAATGGCTACACCTTC TRBD1 TRBJ1-2 TRBV18 -
CASSRDHGGLTEAFF TGCGCCAGCAGCCGGGACCATGGAGGGCTGACTGAAGCTTTCTTT - TRBJ1-1 TRBV5-1 -
CASSRSGGAYNEQFF TGTGCCAGCAGCCGTAGCGGGGGGGCCTACAATGAGCAGTTCTTC TRBD2 TRBJ2-1 TRBV7-6 -
CASRTGGEKLFF TGTGCCAGCAGAACGGGGGGGGAAAAACTGTTTTTT - TRBJ1-4 TRBV28 -
CASRESGTGGRETQYF TGTGCCAGCAGAGAATCCGGGACAGGGGGCCGAGAGACCCAGTACTTC TRBD1 TRBJ2-5 TRBV6-1 -
CASSSPAGAGISYEQYF TGTGCCAGCAGCTCTCCCGCGGGAGCGGGGATCTCCTACGAGCAGTACTTC TRBD2 TRBJ2-7 TRBV5-4 -
CASSPPGQASGNTIYF TGTGCCAGCTCACCACCGGGACAGGCCTCTGGAAACACCATATATTTT TRBD1 TRBJ1-3 TRBV18 -
CASSPGGGGNTIYF TGTGCCAGCAGCCCGGGGGGAGGTGGAAACACCATATATTTT - TRBJ1-3 TRBV3-1/TRBV3-2 -
CASSFDSSYGYTF TGTGCCAGCAGCTTCGACAGCTCCTATGGCTACACCTTC - TRBJ1-2 TRBV7-2 few
CASSQGTGGGNNEKLFF TGCGCCAGCAGCCAAGGGACAGGGGGCGGGAATAATGAAAAACTGTTTTTT TRBD1 TRBJ1-4 TRBV4-1 -
CASSIIMTGDTEAFF TGTGCCAGTAGTATCATAATGACAGGAGATACTGAAGCTTTCTTT - TRBJ1-1 TRBV19 many
CASSSGWQVNEKLFF TGTGCCAGCAGCTCAGGTTGGCAGGTTAATGAAAAACTGTTTTTT - TRBJ1-4 TRBV5-5 -